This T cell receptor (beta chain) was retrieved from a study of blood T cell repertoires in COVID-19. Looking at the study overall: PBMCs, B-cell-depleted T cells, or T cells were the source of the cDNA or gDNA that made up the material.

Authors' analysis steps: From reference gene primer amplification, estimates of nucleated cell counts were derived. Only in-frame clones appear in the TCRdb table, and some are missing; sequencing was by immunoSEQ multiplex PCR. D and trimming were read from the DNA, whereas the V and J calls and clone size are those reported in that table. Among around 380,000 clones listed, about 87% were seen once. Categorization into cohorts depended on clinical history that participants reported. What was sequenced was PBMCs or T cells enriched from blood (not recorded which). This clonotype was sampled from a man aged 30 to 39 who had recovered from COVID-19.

This CDR3 reads CASSADRAQETQYF. The CDR3 nucleotides read TGTGCCAGCAGCGCGGACAGGGCTCAGGAGACCCAGTACTTC. The chain links TRBV7-8 to TRBJ2-5; 8 positions match TRBD1. V shed 5 bases, J shed 5 bases, and the junction held 7 bases outside the gene matches. Germline V gene data show CDR1 as SGHVS and CDR2 as FQNEAQ. The length of the CDR3 is 14 residues.